A selection of T cell receptor beta chains follows, all from one sample in a study of T cell changes during pregnancy in multiple sclerosis. Repertoires were generated with immunoSEQ multiplex PCR, while TCRdb's copy carries only in-frame clones and drops some. The table records more than 30,000 clones, 80% to 90% of them present only once. Sequenced material: CD8+ T cells from peripheral blood mononuclear cells, taken in the first trimester of pregnancy. The receptors come from a female donor with multiple sclerosis, enrolled in a pregnancy study. CDR3s include the opening cysteine and the closing phenylalanine or tryptophan. The order of the fields is clone size, V gene, J gene, CDR3 protein. Size is stated for part of the rows, as once, few or many counts, or as a class when the clone is expanded.

-	TRBV15	TRBJ1-4	CATSETGTPNEKLFF
few	TRBV19	TRBJ1-1	CATRTGLNPMNTEAFF
-	TRBV5-1	TRBJ2-3	CASSLVGSGVSTDTQYF
-	TRBV2	TRBJ2-7	CASRTSGVSYEQYF
-	TRBV4-1	TRBJ2-7	CASSQDTTGSSYEQYF
-	TRBV13	TRBJ2-7	CASSLGLVRDEQYF
-	TRBV19	TRBJ1-1	CASKGKGNTEAFF
-	TRBV4-3	TRBJ2-7	CASSQDRASGGYEQYF
-	TRBV11-2	TRBJ1-2	CASSTDRGELNYGYTF
-	TRBV5-6	TRBJ2-5	CASSDKWGHQYF
-	TRBV18	TRBJ2-7	CASSSPPGTGDPYEQYF
-	TRBV6-1	TRBJ2-7	CASSEGQGAVYEQYF
-	TRBV27	TRBJ2-1	CASSYSGYNEQFF
-	TRBV19	TRBJ1-1	CASSTGDTEAFF
-	TRBV9	TRBJ1-2	CASSVRDTPNYGYTF
-	TRBV6-1	TRBJ2-2	CASILFKNTGELFF
-	TRBV29-1	TRBJ2-7	CSVERLRQGGYEQYF
many	TRBV7-8	TRBJ1-1	CASSLVSGQGALGTEAFF
-	TRBV19	TRBJ2-7	CASSIAPNDYYEQYF
-	TRBV28	TRBJ2-7	CASSWTSGYEQYF
-	TRBV9	TRBJ2-1	CASSGGLADYNEQFF
-	TRBV10-3	TRBJ2-5	CAISDPEAGTGETQYF
once	TRBV29-1	TRBJ1-2	CSVVGGDYGYTF
once	TRBV23-1	TRBJ1-2	CASSRRAHYGYTF
-	TRBV7-3	TRBJ2-2	CASSPEGLADPGELFF
-	TRBV30	TRBJ1-3	CACTPGGAGNTIYF